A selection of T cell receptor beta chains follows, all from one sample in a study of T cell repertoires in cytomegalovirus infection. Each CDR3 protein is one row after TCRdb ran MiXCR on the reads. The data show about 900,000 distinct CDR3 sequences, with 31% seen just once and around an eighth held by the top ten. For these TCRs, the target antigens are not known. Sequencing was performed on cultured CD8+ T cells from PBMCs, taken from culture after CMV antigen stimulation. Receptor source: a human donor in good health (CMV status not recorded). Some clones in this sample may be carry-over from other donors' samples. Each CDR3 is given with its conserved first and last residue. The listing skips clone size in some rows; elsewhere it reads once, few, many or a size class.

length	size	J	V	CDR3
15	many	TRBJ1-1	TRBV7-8	CASSSPLGQNTEAFF
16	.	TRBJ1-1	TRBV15	CAAAPDRDRWNTEAFF
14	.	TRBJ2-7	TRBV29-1	CSVEIPDRDYEQYF
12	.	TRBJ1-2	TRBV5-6	CASSSGDSGYTF
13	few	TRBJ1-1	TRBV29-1	CSVEGVLGTEAFF
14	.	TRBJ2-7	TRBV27	CASSLRGMGDEQYF
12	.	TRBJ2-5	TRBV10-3	CAISGPEETQYF
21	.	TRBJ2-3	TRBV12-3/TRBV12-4	CASSFEMILAGARFSTDTQYF
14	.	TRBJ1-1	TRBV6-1	CASSQTGVNTEAFF
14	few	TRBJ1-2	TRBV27	CASSFGTENYGYTF
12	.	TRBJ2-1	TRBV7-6	CASSLYSNEQFF
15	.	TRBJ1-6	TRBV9	CASSGGTGNNSPLHF
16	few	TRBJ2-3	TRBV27	CASSLNAGPMRDTQYF
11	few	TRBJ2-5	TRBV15	CATGRKETQYF
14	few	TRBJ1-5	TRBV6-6	CASSYSPFNQPQHF
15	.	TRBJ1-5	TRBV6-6	CASSFNTRDSGPQHF
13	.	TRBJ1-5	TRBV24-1	CATAPGGSQPQHF
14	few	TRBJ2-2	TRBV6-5	CASSYSTDTGELFF
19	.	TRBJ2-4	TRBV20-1	CSARGTSGGPTSAKNIQYF
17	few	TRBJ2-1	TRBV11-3	CASSSSPVRGGFNEQFF
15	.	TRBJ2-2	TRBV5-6	CASPERGLNTGELFF
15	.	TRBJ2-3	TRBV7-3	CASSHSGGAGDTQYF
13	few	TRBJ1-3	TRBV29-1	CSVPGDSGNTIYF
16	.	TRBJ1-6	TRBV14	CASSPAGQGAGSPLHF
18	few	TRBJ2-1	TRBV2	CASISRDTVERIQNEQFF
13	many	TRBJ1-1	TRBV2	CATRPGGGTEAFF
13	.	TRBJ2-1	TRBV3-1	CASSLGSAREQFF
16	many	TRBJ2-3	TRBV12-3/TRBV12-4	CASSPLGGARTDTQYF
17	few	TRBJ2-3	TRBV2	CASSEYWGVPSTDTQYF
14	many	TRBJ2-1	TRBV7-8	CASSSRRGGNEQFF
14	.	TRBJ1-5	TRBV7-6	CASSSEGRNQPQHF
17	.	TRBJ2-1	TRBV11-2	CASSLERAQGGYNEQFF
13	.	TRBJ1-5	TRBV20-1	CSARDWSNQPQHF
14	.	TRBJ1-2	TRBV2	CASRSRDRGLGYTF
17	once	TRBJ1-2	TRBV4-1	CASSQDKTGALPHGYTF
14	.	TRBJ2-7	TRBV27	CASRQGYTPYEQYF
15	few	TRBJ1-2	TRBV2	CASSEGTGVVYGYTF
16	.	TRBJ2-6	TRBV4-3	CASCRDRNSGANVLTF
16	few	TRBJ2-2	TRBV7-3	CASSLTRAGFTGELFF
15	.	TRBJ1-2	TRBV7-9	CASSYGTGDSYGYTF
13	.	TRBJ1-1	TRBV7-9	CASSFGSGGEAFF
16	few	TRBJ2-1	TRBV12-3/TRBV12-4	CASSLADRGSYNEQFF
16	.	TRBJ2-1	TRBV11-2	CASSLIKRGGPNEQFF
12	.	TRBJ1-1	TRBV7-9	CASRPGVAEAFF
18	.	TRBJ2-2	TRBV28	CASSLPRAGAANTGELFF